Given below is one T cell receptor beta chain in context. Under the authors' procedure: Nucleated cell counts were estimated from reference gene primer amplification. The assay was immunoSEQ multiplex PCR, and TCRdb's table has in-frame clones only and misses some. V and J calls and clone size follow that table, whereas D and trimming were derived from the DNA. There are roughly 70,000 clones in the sample; about nine tenths occur only once, and approximately 6.4% lies in the top ten. This specimen comes from a study of blood T cell repertoires in COVID-19. Study overall: Material from acute and convalescent COVID-19 was sourced from the United States, Italy and Spain. T cells, B-cell-depleted T cells, or PBMCs provided the cDNA or gDNA that served as material.

Per germline, CDR1 MNHNS and CDR2 SASEGT. This CDR3 is 13 amino acids long. Trimming pared 4 bases from V and 6 bases from J, leaving 12 bases between. The sample was peripheral blood. The rearrangement uses TRBV6-1 and TRBJ1-2; no clear D gene. This receptor was identified in a woman aged 65 to 85 with acute or convalescent COVID-19. CDR3 region: CASSGWVGDGYTF. CDR3 in DNA: TGTGCCAGCAGTGGGTGGGTGGGCGATGGCTACACCTTC.